Listed below are T cell receptor beta chains from one sample, sequenced in a study of T cell clonotyping in hematopoietic cell transplantation. Method: immunoSEQ multiplex PCR; TCRdb's copy keeps in-frame clones and lacks some. This sample has 5,500 to 6,000 clones, with around 80% found just once. The sequencing here drew on peripheral blood mononuclear cells, taken before stem cell transplant. The receptors originated from a woman between 50 and 59 years old with acute myeloid leukemia. Some clones in this sample may be carry-over from other donors' samples. Both conserved end residues are part of each CDR3.

TRBV5-1	TRBJ2-5	CASSGGLAGMQETQYF
TRBV6-1	TRBJ1-2	CASVQTANYGYTF
TRBV6-4	TRBJ2-3	CASSDEGGSTDTQYF
TRBV7-2	TRBJ2-5	CASSPAPGTSGIVETQYF
TRBV7-2	TRBJ2-3	CASSLETRTQYF
TRBV10-3	TRBJ1-4	CAIKPQPGTGDEKLFF
TRBV5-5	TRBJ2-2	CASSWLGRGNGELFF
TRBV19	TRBJ2-7	CASSIRTGGSYEQYF
TRBV28	TRBJ1-5	CASTLPRGSQHF
TRBV9	TRBJ1-3	CASSFSTSGSGNTIYF
TRBV6-6	TRBJ1-4	CASSPGGQEYEKLFF
TRBV2	TRBJ2-7	CASSAGVHEQYF
TRBV28	TRBJ1-1	CASTHTLTGLNTEAFF
TRBV7-9	TRBJ1-1	CASSPILVRTEAFF
TRBV7-6	TRBJ2-1	CASSLGTGYNEQFF
TRBV11-3	TRBJ2-3	CASSLAEDTQYF
TRBV6-5	TRBJ2-7	CASSYSIGGQYEQYF
TRBV5-1	TRBJ2-3	CASGLLGSTDTQYF
TRBV6-5	TRBJ1-4	CASSYTTTNEKLFF
TRBV7-2	TRBJ1-6	CASSLAVVSPLHF
TRBV15	TRBJ1-1	CATARNRGTEAFF
TRBV10-1	TRBJ2-3	CARCPGTSGGSQSTDTQYF
TRBV11-2	TRBJ1-2	CASSLDRDRGIYGYTF
TRBV6-1	TRBJ1-5	CASSEAGVQPQHF
TRBV2	TRBJ1-5	CASTGPSDNQPQHF
TRBV9	TRBJ2-5	CASSVGASGSLGETQYF
TRBV27	TRBJ2-3	CASRREGLTDTQYF
TRBV6-1	TRBJ1-3	CASSDPRDKYTIYF
TRBV28	TRBJ1-4	CASSLNQGVYEKLFF
TRBV6-6	TRBJ2-7	CASSPLDRAVSYEQYF
TRBV6-1	TRBJ1-5	CASSGRQGVRSGNQPQHF
TRBV19	TRBJ2-2	CASTDWAGGTGELFF
TRBV30	TRBJ2-4	CALEKGAKNIQYF
TRBV4-3	TRBJ2-1	CASSQERARHNEQFF
TRBV6-1	TRBJ2-4	CASSTGTAQYF
TRBV9	TRBJ2-5	CASSIGTAYQETQYF
TRBV6-5	TRBJ1-1	CASRRQGWWTEAFF
TRBV5-1	TRBJ2-1	CASSLEGTGGREQFF
TRBV7-8	TRBJ1-3	CASSLRGDSGNTIYF
TRBV7-2	TRBJ2-7	CASSLPSGDTYEQYF
TRBV2	TRBJ1-6	CASSDGGLGFNSPLHF
TRBV4-3	TRBJ1-4	CASSQSRQLTNEKLFF
TRBV5-1	TRBJ2-7	CASSLETRHYEQYF
TRBV6-6	TRBJ2-7	CASRPGQGEQYF
TRBV11-3	TRBJ2-1	CASSLGGGGRGNEQFF
TRBV6-5	TRBJ1-2	CASTQGPWAGYTF
TRBV4-1	TRBJ2-3	CASSRGLAGSSTDTQYF
TRBV7-9	TRBJ2-5	CASSPRQGAGLETQYF
TRBV2	TRBJ1-4	CASSGDRGTTNEKLFF
TRBV12-5	TRBJ2-1	CASGLAGVNEQFF